These 3 T cell receptor beta chains were sequenced from one sample in a study of cytomegalovirus exposure and HLA in healthy donors. Primers for the PCR totalled 60 Vbeta and 13 Jbeta. Profiling relied on immunoSEQ multiplex PCR, and the TCRdb table lists in-frame clones only, not all of them. Of about 120,000 clones in the sample, 82% were seen once. Sequencing used PBMCs. Receptors were obtained from a woman between 18 and 30 years old in good health and CMV-seronegative.

This clone has just a few counts. The rearrangement uses TRBV28 and TRBJ1-4; 7 bases match TRBD1. The ends lost 0 bases at V and 5 bases at J; junction bases unmatched: 3. The CDR3 totals 15 residues. Germline CDR1 and CDR2: MDHEN and SYDVKM. CDR3 amino acids: CASSLWGQLNEKLFF. The CDR3 coding sequence is TGTGCCAGCAGTTTATGGGGACAGCTAAATGAAAAACTGTTTTTT.

Regarding this clone: The same CDR3 arises from other DNA sequences in this sample as well. The genes are TRBV4-3 and TRBJ1-6, with 7 positions matching TRBD1. Germline V gives CDR1 LGHNA, CDR2 YSLEER. Unmatched junction bases numbered 16, after V lost 3 bases and J lost 8 bases. This CDR3 has 18 residues. The CDR3 DNA reads TGCGCCAGCAGCCAGGGAGCCGCGGTGACAGGGTCCTATTCACCCCTCCACTTT. Translation gives CASSQGAAVTGSYSPLHF.

CDR3 in amino acids: CASSLLAGGPYRPQETQYF. Written as DNA, the CDR3 is TGTGCCAGCAGCTTGCTAGCGGGAGGGCCGTACCGACCCCAAGAGACCCAGTACTTC. The rearrangement links TRBV7-8 to TRBJ2-5; 12 bases match TRBD2. The CDR3 has 19 amino acids. V shed 3 bases, J shed 1 base, and the junction held 12 bases outside the gene matches. Germline-derived CDR1 and CDR2 are SGHVS and FQNEAQ.